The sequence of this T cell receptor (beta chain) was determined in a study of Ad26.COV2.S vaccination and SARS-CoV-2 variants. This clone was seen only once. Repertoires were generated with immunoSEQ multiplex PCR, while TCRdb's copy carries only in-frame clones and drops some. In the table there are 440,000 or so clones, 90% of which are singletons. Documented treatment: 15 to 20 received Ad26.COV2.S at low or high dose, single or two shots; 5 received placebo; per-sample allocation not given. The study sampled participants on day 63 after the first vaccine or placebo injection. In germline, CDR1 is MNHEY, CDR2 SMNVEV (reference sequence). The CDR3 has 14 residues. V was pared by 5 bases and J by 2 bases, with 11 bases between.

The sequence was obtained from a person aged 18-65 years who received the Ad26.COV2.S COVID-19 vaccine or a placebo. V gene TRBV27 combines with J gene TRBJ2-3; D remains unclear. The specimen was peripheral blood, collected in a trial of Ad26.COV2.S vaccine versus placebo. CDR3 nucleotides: TGTGCCAGCAGTCCGCACCGCATCACAGATACGCAGTATTTT. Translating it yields CASSPHRITDTQYF.